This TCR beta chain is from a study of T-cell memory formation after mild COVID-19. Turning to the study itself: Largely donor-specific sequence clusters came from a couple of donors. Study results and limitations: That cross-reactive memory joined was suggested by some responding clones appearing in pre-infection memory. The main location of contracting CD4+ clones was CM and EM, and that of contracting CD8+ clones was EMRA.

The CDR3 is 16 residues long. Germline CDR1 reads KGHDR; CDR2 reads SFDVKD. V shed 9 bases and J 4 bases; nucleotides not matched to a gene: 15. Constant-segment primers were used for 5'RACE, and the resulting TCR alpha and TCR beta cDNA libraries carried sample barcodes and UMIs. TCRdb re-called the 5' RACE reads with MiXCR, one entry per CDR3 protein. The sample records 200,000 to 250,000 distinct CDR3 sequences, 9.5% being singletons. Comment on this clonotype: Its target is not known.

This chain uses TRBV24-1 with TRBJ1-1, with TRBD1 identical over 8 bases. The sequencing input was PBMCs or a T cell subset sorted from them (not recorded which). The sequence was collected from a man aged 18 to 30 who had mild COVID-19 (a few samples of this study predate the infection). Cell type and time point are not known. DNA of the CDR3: TGTGCCACCCGAGACAGGGGAAGCGGGGAGGCCACTGAAGCTTTCTTT. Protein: CATRDRGSGEATEAFF.